These T cell receptor beta chains were read from a single sample in a study of shared clonotypes between healthy human individuals. Generated by immunoSEQ multiplex PCR, the TCRdb table keeps only in-frame clones and is missing some. Among hundreds of thousands of clones listed, 90% to 97% were seen once. Sequenced input: naive CD4+ T cells sorted from blood. Receptors originate from a woman in her 30s in good health. CDR3s include the opening cysteine and the closing phenylalanine or tryptophan. Fields, in order: V gene, D gene, clone size, J gene, CDR3 DNA, CDR3 protein. The D gene is left open where the match is weak. Size is omitted from some rows. Given values are once, few, many or a class for expanded clones.

TRBV2	-	few	TRBJ1-2	TGTGCCAGCAGTGACGGAAATAGTGGCTACACCTTC	CASSDGNSGYTF
TRBV11-2	-	-	TRBJ1-3	TGTGCCAGCAGCTTCGGGGGCTCGGGAAACACCATATATTTT	CASSFGGSGNTIYF
TRBV4-2	-	-	TRBJ2-1	TGTGCCAGCAGCCCCCGGGCCCATGGATCGTCCGCCAATGAGCAGTTCTTC	CASSPRAHGSSANEQFF
TRBV5-4	-	once	TRBJ2-7	TGTGCCAGCAGCTTGGACCGAACAAAGCAGTACTTC	CASSLDRTKQYF
TRBV4-1	TRBD2	-	TRBJ2-7	TGCGCCAGCAGCCAAACCGGGACTATCCCCTACGAGCAGTACTTC	CASSQTGTIPYEQYF
TRBV30	TRBD1	-	TRBJ1-2	TGTGCCTGGAGTGCCCGGGACAGGGGTGGCTACACCTTC	CAWSARDRGGYTF
TRBV6-1	-	-	TRBJ1-1	TGTGCCAGCAGCAAATGGACAACCATGAACACTGAAGCTTTCTTT	CASSKWTTMNTEAFF
TRBV2	-	-	TRBJ1-5	TGTGCCAGCAGTGCCGTTTTAGGCGATCAGCCCCAGCATTTT	CASSAVLGDQPQHF
TRBV6-6	-	-	TRBJ1-2	TGTGCCAGCAGAACCGACAGACCCTATGGCTACACCTTC	CASRTDRPYGYTF
TRBV23-1	TRBD2	-	TRBJ2-7	TGCGCCAGGCTCAGATTAGCGGGAGGGGGCTGCGAGCAGTACTTC	CARLRLAGGGCEQYF
TRBV6-1	-	-	TRBJ2-7	TGTGCCAGCAGTGAAGTTGGAGTCAAGGGCGAGCAGTACTTC	CASSEVGVKGEQYF
TRBV2	TRBD2	-	TRBJ2-7	TGTGCCAGCAGGATTAGCGGGAAAGGCGCCTACGAGCAGTACTTC	CASRISGKGAYEQYF
TRBV19	-	-	TRBJ1-1	TGTGCCAGTAGTATCGGTCAGTATGGCACTGAAGCTTTCTTT	CASSIGQYGTEAFF
TRBV5-1	-	once	TRBJ1-4	TGCGCCAGCAGCTATTCCGGGGAGCCGGCAACTAATGAAAAACTGTTTTTT	CASSYSGEPATNEKLFF
TRBV10-3	TRBD2	-	TRBJ2-1	TGTGCCATCAGGCCTAGCGGGAGGGGGGATGAGCAGTTCTTC	CAIRPSGRGDEQFF
TRBV7-6	-	-	TRBJ2-3	TGTGCCAGCAGCTTAGTTGGGGGCCGCACAGATACGCAGTATTTT	CASSLVGGRTDTQYF
TRBV19	-	once	TRBJ1-3	TGTGCCAGTAGTAATGGCCTGGGCGGAAACACCATATATTTT	CASSNGLGGNTIYF
TRBV28	-	-	TRBJ2-2	TGTGCCAGCAGTTTATCCAGGGGAAGGAGAAAAACCGGGGAGCTGTTTTTT	CASSLSRGRRKTGELFF
TRBV18	-	-	TRBJ2-7	TGTGCCAGCTCACCACTCTCTTCGGGGACCTACGAGCAGTACTTC	CASSPLSSGTYEQYF
TRBV6-6	-	-	TRBJ2-6	TGTGCCAGCAGTGGACAAAGGAGCTCTGGGGCCAACGTCCTGACTTTC	CASSGQRSSGANVLTF
TRBV9	-	-	TRBJ2-3	TGTGCCAGCAGCGTTGGACATACCACAGATACGCAGTATTTT	CASSVGHTTDTQYF
TRBV28	-	-	TRBJ2-3	TGTGCCAGCAGTTTTTGGAGTGATACGCAGTATTTT	CASSFWSDTQYF
TRBV28	-	-	TRBJ2-7	TGTGCCAGCACCGAAGCTTTGGGGGGCTACGAGCAGTACTTC	CASTEALGGYEQYF
TRBV30	-	-	TRBJ1-4	TGTGCCTGGAGTGTACTACAAACTGAAAAACTGTTTTTT	CAWSVLQTEKLFF
TRBV2	TRBD2	-	TRBJ2-1	TGTGCCAGCAGTGTAACCGGGGTAGCGGGAGGGGGTGAGCAGTTCTTC	CASSVTGVAGGGEQFF
TRBV5-5	TRBD1	-	TRBJ2-2	TGTGCCAGCAGCCTTTCTCGACAGGGGGCTGTCACCGGGGAGCTGTTTTTT	CASSLSRQGAVTGELFF
TRBV14	TRBD1	once	TRBJ1-2	TGTGCCAGCAGCAAGAGTCCGGGGACAGCTATTAACTATGGCTACACCTTC	CASSKSPGTAINYGYTF
TRBV19	-	few	TRBJ1-5	TGTGCCAGTAGTATAGGGGTCGGGAATCAGCCCCAGCATTTT	CASSIGVGNQPQHF
TRBV5-4	-	-	TRBJ2-5	TGTGCCAGCAGCTTGCAGGGCCAAGAGACCCAGTACTTC	CASSLQGQETQYF
TRBV4-1	-	-	TRBJ2-4	TGCGCCAGCAGCCAAGATAGGGCACAGGTCAAACTAGCCAAAAACATTCAGTACTTC	CASSQDRAQVKLAKNIQYF